These T cell receptor beta chains were read from a single sample in a study of Ad26.COV2.S vaccination and SARS-CoV-2 variants. Measured with immunoSEQ multiplex PCR; TCRdb has only the in-frame clones, and not every one. The data show hundreds of thousands of clones, 89% seen once. Sequencing was performed on peripheral blood, taken in a trial of Ad26.COV2.S vaccine versus placebo. Source of these receptors: a person between 18 and 65 years old who received the Ad26.COV2.S COVID-19 vaccine or a placebo. Both conserved end residues are part of each CDR3. Fields, in order: D gene, J gene, V gene, CDR3 length, clone size, CDR3 DNA, CDR3 protein. D genes are given only for firm matches. Size values are once, few and many counts, or a class for expanded clones, and some rows have none.

>TRBD2|TRBJ2-1|TRBV20-1|15|.
TGCAGTGCTAGTTTCCCGGGGGGGGTCGGAGATGAGCAGTTCTTC
CSASFPGGVGDEQFF
>TRBD2|TRBJ2-3|TRBV9|15|.
TGTGCCAGCAGCCTCTATAGCGGGACCACAGATACGCAGTATTTT
CASSLYSGTTDTQYF
>.|TRBJ1-3|TRBV4-2|15|few
TGTGCCAGCAGCGACGGGAGGGCGGCTGGAAACACCATATATTTT
CASSDGRAAGNTIYF
>.|TRBJ1-5|TRBV6-5|13|.
TGTGCCAGCAGTAGTGGGAGCAATCAGCCCCAGCATTTT
CASSSGSNQPQHF
>.|TRBJ1-5|TRBV6-5|13|.
TGTGCCAGCAGTCTAACAGGGCCTCAGCCCCAGCATTTT
CASSLTGPQPQHF
>.|TRBJ2-1|TRBV6-5|15|.
TGTGCCAGCAGCCCCGTCGGGCGGGGGCACAATGAGCAGTTCTTC
CASSPVGRGHNEQFF
>.|TRBJ1-1|TRBV29-1|12|once
TGCAGCGTTGACCGGGGAGGCACTGAAGCTTTCTTT
CSVDRGGTEAFF
>.|TRBJ2-7|TRBV5-1|15|.
TGCGCCAGCGGTAAAAGAGTCCTATACACCTACGAGCAGTACTTC
CASGKRVLYTYEQYF
>.|TRBJ1-3|TRBV3-1/TRBV3-2|13|.
TGTGCCAGCAGCCAAGAGGTAGGAAACACCATATATTTT
CASSQEVGNTIYF
>TRBD1|TRBJ2-1|TRBV7-2|17|.
TGTGCCAGCAGCCCAGGCAGGGGGCTAGCAAGTGGCAATGAGCAGTTCTTC
CASSPGRGLASGNEQFF
>TRBD1|TRBJ2-5|TRBV7-3|14|.
TGTGCCAGCAGCTCCAGGGGGCGCTTAGAGACCCAGTACTTC
CASSSRGRLETQYF
>.|TRBJ1-2|TRBV11-2|13|few
TGTGCCAGCGCGAGCACAGGGAGCTATGGCTACACCTTC
CASASTGSYGYTF
>.|TRBJ1-5|TRBV6-5|14|.
TGTGCCAGCAGTATGGGACAAGGTGATCAGCCCCAGCATTTT
CASSMGQGDQPQHF
>.|TRBJ1-1|TRBV6-5|13|.
TGTGCCAGCAGCAGGGCCACAAACACTGAAGCTTTCTTT
CASSRATNTEAFF
>TRBD1|TRBJ1-4|TRBV6-5|14|few
TGTGCCAGCAGTCGACAGGGTTCGGGGGAAAAACTGTTTTTT
CASSRQGSGEKLFF
>.|TRBJ1-4|TRBV7-6|15|.
TGTGCCAGCAGCTTAGGGGAGGACAGAAATGAAAAACTGTTTTTT
CASSLGEDRNEKLFF
>TRBD1|TRBJ1-1|TRBV27|17|.
TGTGCCAGCAGGCCCGACAGGGGGAATCGTAGAAACACTGAAGCTTTCTTT
CASRPDRGNRRNTEAFF
>TRBD2|TRBJ2-7|TRBV7-9|16|once
TGTGCCAGCAGCTTAGGGCTAGCGGGAGGGCCAGGTGAGCAGTACTTC
CASSLGLAGGPGEQYF
>TRBD1|TRBJ1-4|TRBV10-3|13|.
TGTGCCGTCCGACAGGGTCGAGATGAAAAACTGTTTTTT
CAVRQGRDEKLFF
>TRBD1|TRBJ2-7|TRBV5-1|15|.
TGCGCCAGCAGCAAGGGGGACAGGGCAGCCTACGAGCAGTACTTC
CASSKGDRAAYEQYF
>.|TRBJ1-2|TRBV9|11|.
TGTGCCAGCAGCCTAGGTTCCGGCTACACCTTC
CASSLGSGYTF
>.|TRBJ1-5|TRBV27|15|.
TGTGCCAGCAGTTTACAGGGCTATAGCAATCAGCCCCAGCATTTT
CASSLQGYSNQPQHF
>.|TRBJ2-3|TRBV24-1|14|.
TGTGCCACCAGTCCGGGACGTAACACAGATACGCAGTATTTT
CATSPGRNTDTQYF
>TRBD1|TRBJ2-3|TRBV24-1|20|.
TGTGCCACCAGCGGCCAACCGGGACAGGGGGCCTTACGGGGCACAGATACGCAGTATTTT
CATSGQPGQGALRGTDTQYF
>.|TRBJ2-5|TRBV19|11|.
TGTGCCAGCGGGAGCGCGGAGACCCAGTACTTC
CASGSAETQYF
>.|TRBJ2-3|TRBV7-2|15|.
TGTGCCAGCAGCTTAGGGGGGGGCGCGGCAGATACGCAGTATTTT
CASSLGGGAADTQYF
>TRBD2|TRBJ2-1|TRBV18|17|once
TGTGCCAGCTCACAAGGACTAGCGGGGGCCTCCTACAATGAGCAGTTCTTC
CASSQGLAGASYNEQFF
>.|TRBJ1-1|TRBV6-5|13|.
TGTGCCAGCAGTTACTCGAGGGGGACAGAAGCTTTCTTT
CASSYSRGTEAFF
>.|TRBJ2-7|TRBV29-1|14|.
TGCAGCGTGGCGGGACTCCCGGCGGAGGACGAGCAGTACTTC
CSVAGLPAEDEQYF
>TRBD2|TRBJ2-5|TRBV7-9|12|.
TGTGCCAGCAGCTTGACTAGCGGGAGTGGGCACTTC
CASSLTSGSGHF
>.|TRBJ1-1|TRBV29-1|12|.
TGCAGCGTTGAAATGGAGAACACTGAAGCTTTCTTT
CSVEMENTEAFF
>TRBD1|TRBJ1-5|TRBV15|14|.
TGTGCCACCAGCCTTGGACAGGGCGGGGAGCCCCAGCATTTT
CATSLGQGGEPQHF
>TRBD2|TRBJ2-1|TRBV27|15|.
TGTGCCAGCAGTTTACCTAGCGGGATCCACAATGAGCAGTTCTTC
CASSLPSGIHNEQFF
>TRBD2|TRBJ2-2|TRBV24-1|16|.
TGTGCCACCAGTGATCCCACCTTAGCGGGTACCGGGGAGCTGTTTTTT
CATSDPTLAGTGELFF
>.|TRBJ1-5|TRBV9|15|.
TGTGCCAGCAGCGCCCAGGGGATCCCCAGGGAGCCCCAGCATTTT
CASSAQGIPREPQHF
>TRBD2|TRBJ2-7|TRBV9|15|.
TGTGCCAGCAGCCTTACCGGGACTAGTACGGGAGAGCAGTACTTC
CASSLTGTSTGEQYF
>.|TRBJ1-3|TRBV29-1|14|.
TGCAGCGCCGAAACCCAGACCTCTGGAAACACCATATATTTT
CSAETQTSGNTIYF
>.|TRBJ2-2|TRBV5-6|15|.
TGTGCCAGCAGCTTGGTTGGGGTCCGGACCGGGGAGCTGTTTTTT
CASSLVGVRTGELFF
>TRBD1|TRBJ1-6|TRBV5-6|15|.
TGTGCCAGCAGCTTGGAACAGGGGACCAATTCACCCCTCCACTTT
CASSLEQGTNSPLHF
>.|TRBJ1-2|TRBV11-2|15|.
TGTGCCAGCAGCTTAGGGGTGCAGCGGAACTATGGCTACACCTTC
CASSLGVQRNYGYTF
>TRBD2|TRBJ2-5|TRBV6-5|14|.
TGTGCCAGCAGTCCGGGACTAGCCGGGGAGACCCAGTACTTC
CASSPGLAGETQYF
>.|TRBJ1-3|TRBV7-2|13|.
TGTGCCAGCAGCTTCATAGGGGGTGACACCATATATTTT
CASSFIGGDTIYF
>TRBD1|TRBJ2-1|TRBV6-5|15|.
TGTGCCAGCAGTCTGGGACAGAGTGGGAACAATGAGCAGTTCTTC
CASSLGQSGNNEQFF
>.|TRBJ2-7|TRBV5-8|12|few
TGTGCCAGCAGCCCCGGCGCCTACGAGCAGTACTTC
CASSPGAYEQYF
>.|TRBJ1-5|TRBV19|14|.
TGTGCCAGTAGGGGGTCTTCGAGTTATCAGCCCCAGCATTTT
CASRGSSSYQPQHF
>.|TRBJ2-7|TRBV25-1|14|.
TGTGCCAGCAGTGTTAGCGGCGCCTCCTACGAGCAGTACTTC
CASSVSGASYEQYF
>.|TRBJ1-3|TRBV4-1|15|.
TGCGCCAGCAGCCCTCAGAGTTACTCTGGAAACACCATATATTTT
CASSPQSYSGNTIYF
>TRBD1|TRBJ1-1|TRBV3-1/TRBV3-2|15|.
TGTGCCAGCAGCCAAGAGGACAGGTCGAACACTGAAGCTTTCTTT
CASSQEDRSNTEAFF
>.|TRBJ1-1|TRBV6-5|14|.
TGTGCCAGCAGTACACGGACACCCAACACTGAAGCTTTCTTT
CASSTRTPNTEAFF